This TCR beta chain is drawn from a study of T cell repertoires in cytomegalovirus infection. Study overall: A matching HLA type, together with CMV infection, was signaled by public TCR beta signatures.

The CDR3 is 11 residues long. Germline lookup yields CDR1 SGHTA and CDR2 FQGNSA. V was clipped by 4 bases and J by 4 bases, with 5 bases between them. This clonotype was observed a few times. Its antigen is unidentified. One entry per CDR3 protein, called by TCRdb with MiXCR from the reads. The data hold about 360,000 distinct CDR3 sequences, with roughly 34% observed a single time. Study-wide results and caveats: Clonotypes of TCR beta that were HLA-C-restricted and CMV-specific dominated the ex vivo response. There were carriers of CMV plus the relevant HLA, and cumulative public TCR beta family frequency identified them.

The sample consisted of cultured PBMCs, taken from culture after CMV antigen stimulation. The chain has TRBV7-2 and TRBJ2-7; D assignment may be TRBD1 or TRBD2 (5 bases each). This clonotype was sampled from a human donor in good health (CMV status not recorded). Some clones in this sample may be carry-over from other donors' samples. CDR3 sequence (DNA): TGTGCCAGCAGCTGGGGGTACGAGCAGTACTTC. Its protein product is CASSWGYEQYF.